This entry lists 3 T cell receptor beta chains sequenced from one sample in a study of CD8+ T cells in alopecia areata. Sample treatment: oral pan-JAK inhibitor, 5-10 mg twice daily. Sequencing used cDNA as its template, made by extracting RNA and reverse transcribing it. Sequenced by immunoSEQ multiplex PCR; TCRdb stores in-frame clones only, minus some. Counted here are about 220,000 clones, around three fifths occurring once; the ten biggest clones make up around 1.5%. The sample in question was CD4+ T cells sorted from blood, obtained at week 4, from a patient treated with tofacitinib. The origin of the receptors is a human donor with alopecia areata.

The chain is built from TRBV5-1 and TRBJ1-4, with D unresolved. Trimming stripped 0 bases from V and 9 bases from J, with 15 bases between. Germline values: CDR1 SGHRS, CDR2 YFSETQ. This CDR3 region has 15 residues. Here the CDR3 reads CASSLEAGDFKKLFF. CDR3 bases: TGCGCCAGCAGCTTGGAGGCCGGAGACTTTAAAAAACTGTTTTTT.

The sample holds a few counts of this clone. This rearrangement joins TRBV29-1 to TRBJ2-6, with TRBD2 as a possible D gene (6 bases). V dropped 4 bases and J dropped 0 bases, with 7 bases sitting between them. The CDR3 totals 14 residues. Looked up from germline, CDR1 is SQVTM and CDR2 is ANQGSEA. The CDR3 bases are TGCAGCGTTGTCGGGAGCTCTGGGGCCAACGTCCTGACTTTC. It codes for CSVVGSSGANVLTF.

The chain combines TRBV9 with TRBJ2-1; D not certain. V lost 4 bases and J 2 bases, leaving 13 bases between the germline ends. Germline CDR1 reads SGDLS; CDR2 reads YYNGEE. This CDR3 is built from 15 residues. This CDR3 reads CASSPGPGAYNEQFF. The DNA of the CDR3 is TGTGCCAGCAGCCCCGGGCCTGGCGCCTACAATGAGCAGTTCTTC. The full variable domain, completed using reference TRBV9 and TRBJ2-1, is DSGVTQTPKHLITATGQRVTLRCSPRSGDLSVYWYQQSLDQGLQFLIQYYNGEERAKGNILERFSAQQFPDLHSELNLSSLELGDSALYFCASSPGPGAYNEQFFGPGTRLTVL.